This T cell receptor (beta chain) appears in the sequencing data of a study of shared clonotypes between healthy human individuals. Data came from immunoSEQ multiplex PCR; TCRdb stores just in-frame clones and leaves some out. There are approximately 640,000 clones in the sample; approximately 75% occur only once, and approximately 1.8% lies in the top ten. The source is a woman aged 25 to 39 in good health. The specimen was memory CD4+ T cells sorted from blood. Subset in this sample: CD45RA-negative fraction.

CDR3 bases: TGTGCCAGCAGCCAAATGGCGGGGACTGAAGCTTTCTTT. It translates to CASSQMAGTEAFF. The rearrangement uses TRBV5-6 and TRBJ1-1; D gene unclear. V shed 4 bases and J shed 5 bases, with 12 bases lying between them. The CDR3 runs to 13 residues. The V gene's germline CDR1 is SGHDT and CDR2 YYEEEE.